This T cell receptor beta chain was observed in a study of T-cell memory formation after mild COVID-19. Study details: TCR clusters mostly belonged to single donors. Overall study results and limits: Nothing confirmed that second-wave clones peaking on day 37 were specific for SARS-CoV-2.

MiXCR, applied by TCRdb to the 5' RACE reads, yields one record per CDR3 protein. The sample contains some 440,000 distinct CDR3 sequences, 20% to 30% of which appear only once. This clonotype was seen only once. What it recognizes is unknown. Input material: PBMCs or a T cell subset sorted from them (not recorded which). This TCR came from an adult woman who had mild COVID-19 (a few samples of this study predate the infection). Cell type and time point are not known.

This CDR3 reads CASSEVPGTEAFF. The CDR3 nucleotides are TGCGCCAGCAGCGAAGTCCCGGGGACTGAAGCTTTCTTT. This chain connects TRBV4-1 to TRBJ1-1; D is undetermined. Trimming removed 5 bases at V and 5 bases at J, with 12 bases between. CDR1 MGHRA and CDR2 YSYEKL come from the germline V gene. The CDR3 has 13 amino acids.